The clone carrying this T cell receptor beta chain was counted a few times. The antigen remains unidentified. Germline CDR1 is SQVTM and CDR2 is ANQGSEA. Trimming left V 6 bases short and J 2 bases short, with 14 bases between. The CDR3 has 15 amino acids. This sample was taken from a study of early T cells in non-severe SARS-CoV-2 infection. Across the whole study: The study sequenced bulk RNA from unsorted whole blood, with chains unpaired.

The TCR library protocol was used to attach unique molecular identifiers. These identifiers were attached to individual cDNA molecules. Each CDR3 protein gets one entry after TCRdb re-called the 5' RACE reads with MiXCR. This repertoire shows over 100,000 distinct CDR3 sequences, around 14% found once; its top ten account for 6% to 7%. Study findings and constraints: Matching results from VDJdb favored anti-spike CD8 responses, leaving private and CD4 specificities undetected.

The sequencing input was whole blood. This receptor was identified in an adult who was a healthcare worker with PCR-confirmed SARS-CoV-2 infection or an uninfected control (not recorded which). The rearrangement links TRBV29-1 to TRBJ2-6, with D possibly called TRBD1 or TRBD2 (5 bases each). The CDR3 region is CSVLSGGPGANVLTF. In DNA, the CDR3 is TGCAGCGTACTATCTGGGGGACCTGGGGCCAACGTCCTGACTTTC.